This passage covers 16 T cell receptor beta chains from one sample sequenced in a study of control samples from healthy donors and cancer patients. Sequenced by immunoSEQ multiplex PCR; TCRdb stores in-frame clones only, minus some. The data contain 90,000 to 150,000 clones, 80% to 90% of them seen just once; the ten biggest clones take up 40%. Sample: blood. Receptors were obtained from a man aged 50 to 60 in good health.

The V call is TRBV7-2, the J call TRBJ2-5; 16 bases are a match to TRBD2. The V gene end was trimmed by 5 bases and the J gene end by 6 bases; junction bases not matched to a gene: 6. This CDR3 is built from 16 residues. Germline CDR1 and CDR2: SGHTA and FQGNSA. The CDR3 region is CASSPGLAGGQKTQYF. CDR3 DNA sequence: TGTGCCAGCAGCCCGGGACTAGCGGGGGGGCAAAAGACCCAGTACTTC.

The chain uses TRBV5-1 and TRBJ2-7; D tentatively reads TRBD1 or TRBD2 (5 bases each). This CDR3 spans 13 amino acids. Trimming took off 5 bases at V and 5 bases at J, with 14 bases between the two ends. Germline-derived CDR1 and CDR2 are SGHRS and YFSETQ. In DNA, the CDR3 is TGCGCCAGCAGTCTCGGGGCTGGGGACGAGCAGTACTTC. It yields the protein CASSLGAGDEQYF.

The chain carries TRBV7-2 and TRBJ2-5; TRBD2 might be the D (5 bases). This CDR3 is built from 15 residues. The ends were cut back, 5 bases at V and 5 bases at J, with 18 bases in the middle. Looked up from germline, CDR1 is SGHTA and CDR2 is FQGNSA. The CDR3 region has the DNA TGTGCCAGCAGCCCGCGCCCGGGCCTAGCCGAGACCCAGTACTTC. This encodes CASSPRPGLAETQYF.

As for this clone: A single base is all that separates this from a far larger clone, so a read error is likely. This sequence joins TRBV7-9 and TRBJ1-4; possibly TRBD1 for D (6 bases). Trimming left V 8 bases short and J 1 base short, with 11 bases between. The CDR3 is 14 residues long. Per germline, CDR1 SEHNR and CDR2 FQNEAQ (reference sequence). This chain's CDR3 is CASCGRGTNEKLFF. CDR3 bases: TGTGCCAGCTGCGGCAGGGGAACTAATGAAAAACTGTTTTTT. Complete variable domain (other parts from reference TRBV7-9 and TRBJ1-4): DTGVSQNPRHKITKRGQNVTFRCDPISEHNRLYWYRQTLGQGPEFLTYFQNEAQLEKSRLLSDRFSAERPKGSFSTLEIQRTEQGDSAMYLCASCGRGTNEKLFFGSGTQLSVL.

The rearrangement uses TRBV10-2 and TRBJ2-2; TRBD2 aligns across 14 bases. V dropped 6 bases and J dropped 4; count of bases not matched to a gene: 13. This CDR3 region has 19 residues. Germline V gives CDR1 WSHSY, CDR2 SAAADI. The CDR3 loop is CASSEGTSGGPSGTGELFF. The CDR3 nucleotides are TGCGCCAGCAGCGAAGGGACTAGCGGGGGCCCCTCAGGCACCGGGGAGCTGTTTTTT.

This chain connects TRBV11-2 to TRBJ2-7; D call uncertain. This CDR3 spans 17 amino acids. CDR1 is SGHAT and CDR2 is FQNNGV in the germline V gene. V lost 3 bases, J lost 3 bases, and 21 bases lay in between. In DNA, the CDR3 is TGTGCCAGCAGCTTTGGGCCCGCCTCGCCCCTATACTACGAGCAGTACTTC. Protein product: CASSFGPASPLYYEQYF.

This chain uses TRBV27 with TRBJ2-7; D might be TRBD1 (6 bases). The germline gives CDR1 MNHEY, CDR2 SMNVEV (reference sequence). V was cut by 3 bases and J by 1 base, with 13 bases left in between. This CDR3 is 15 amino acids long. As DNA, the CDR3 is TGTGCCAGCAGTTTCGGGGCAGGGGTGTCCTACGAGCAGTACTTC. It yields the protein CASSFGAGVSYEQYF.

This chain joins TRBV6-1 and TRBJ2-3, with a weak D call TRBD2 (6 bases). This CDR3 is built from 17 residues. The germline V and J ends were trimmed by 4 bases and 0 bases, with 17 bases remaining between them. CDR1 MNHNS and CDR2 SASEGT come from the germline V gene. As DNA, the CDR3 is TGTGCCAGCAGTGGGGCCGGGGGACCCTCTAGCACAGATACGCAGTATTTT. It encodes CASSGAGGPSSTDTQYF.

For the CDR3, the DNA is TGTGCCAGCAGACAAACATCGGGAAACACCATATATTTT. As protein: CASRQTSGNTIYF. The chain couples TRBV3-1 (or the pseudogene TRBV3-2) to TRBJ1-3; D not resolved. Looked up from germline, CDR1 is LGHDT and CDR2 is YNNKEL (reference sequence). This CDR3 region has 13 residues. V gave up 6 bases and J gave up 4 bases, with 10 bases separating them.

The chain joins TRBV2 to TRBJ1-1; D is ambiguous. V was clipped by 5 bases and J by 0 bases, with 10 bases between them. Germline V CDR1 and CDR2: SNHLY, FYNNEI. The CDR3 contains 14 residues. As DNA, the CDR3 is TGTGCCAGCAGTCAACTGGGCGTGAACACTGAAGCTTTCTTT. Protein: CASSQLGVNTEAFF.

The chain recombines TRBV24-1 with TRBJ2-7, with D hard to call. Germline V gene data show CDR1 as KGHDR and CDR2 as SFDVKD. V lost 0 bases, J lost 5 bases, and 7 bases lay in between. The CDR3 loop spans 13 amino acids. In nucleotides, the CDR3 is TGTGCCACCAGTGATTTGCGGGCCCACGAGCAGTACTTC. It specifies CATSDLRAHEQYF.

The rearrangement links TRBV30 to TRBJ2-6, with D tentatively TRBD2 (6 bases). Trimming shortened V by 5 bases and J by 4 bases, and 18 bases separated the two germline ends. The CDR3 has 16 residues. Germline V gene lookup returns CDR1 GTSNPN and CDR2 SVGIG (reference sequence). Written as DNA, the CDR3 is TGTGCCTGGGCCTTCGGGGCGGGGAGCGGGGCCAACGTCCTGACTTTC. Residues: CAWAFGAGSGANVLTF.

The chain joins TRBV18 to TRBJ2-7; D is perhaps TRBD1 or TRBD2 (7 bases each). This CDR3 contains 15 residues. Germline V lookup: CDR1 KGHSH, CDR2 LQKENI. V was pared by 3 bases and J by 2 bases, with 14 bases between. CDR3 protein: CASSPGRGTTYEQYF. CDR3 nucleotides: TGTGCCAGCTCACCCGGCAGGGGGACTACCTACGAGCAGTACTTC. The full variable domain, rest sourced from reference TRBV18 and TRBJ2-7, is NAGVMQNPRHLVRRRGQEARLRCSPMKGHSHVYWYRQLPEEGLKFMVYLQKENIIDESGMPKERFSAEFPKEGPSILRIQQVVRGDSAAYFCASSPGRGTTYEQYFGPGTRLTVT.

V and J are TRBV5-8 and TRBJ1-2; D is uncertain. From germline, CDR1 is SGHTS and CDR2 YDEGEE. The CDR3 loop spans 16 amino acids. The V and J ends lost 2 bases and 0 bases respectively, with 14 bases between them. The CDR3 nucleotides are TGTGCCAGCAGCTTAGAACTAGGATTAGCTAACTATGGCTACACCTTC. As protein: CASSLELGLANYGYTF.

The chain has TRBV5-5 and TRBJ2-5; D gene unclear. This CDR3 has 12 amino acids. The germline gives CDR1 SGHKS, CDR2 YYEKEE (reference sequence). Trimming removed 0 bases at V and 5 bases at J, with 5 bases between. The CDR3 sequence is CASSLVLETQYF. The DNA for the CDR3 is TGTGCCAGCAGCTTGGTTCTGGAGACCCAGTACTTC.

The chain has TRBV7-2 and TRBJ1-1, with unresolved D. Germline-derived CDR1 and CDR2 are SGHTA and FQGNSA. This CDR3 has 16 residues. The V end was cut by 5 bases, the J end by 1 base, with 17 bases between. The CDR3 DNA reads TGTGCCAGCAGCCCAGAATCAACAGCTAGGAACACTGAAGCTTTCTTT. Encoded protein: CASSPESTARNTEAFF.